This T cell receptor (beta chain) was identified in a study of CD8+CD57+ T cells in acquired aplastic anemia. Across the whole study: The average for DNA from sorted CD4+ and CD8+ cells was 3 to 3.5 ug. In CD4+ cells, healthy donors produced an average of about 11 million reads. Findings and caveats of the study: Researchers reported that CD8+ Simpson's diversity was not significantly different in patients versus controls. Roughly 31 was the count of CD8+ CDR3 sequences that patients shared with controls.

There are many counts of this clonotype. The target antigen is unknown. TCR beta VDJ and CDR3 were profiled, and genomic DNA was the template. TCRdb fed the reads into MiXCR, producing one record per CDR3 protein. The table has approximately 200,000 distinct CDR3 sequences, around half seen once; the top ten hold more than 15%. With 0 bases removed from V and 1 base from J, the gap between germline ends came to 9 bases. This CDR3 contains 15 residues. Germline V gene lookup returns CDR1 ENHRY and CDR2 SYGVKD. The origin of this receptor is a human donor in good health, serving as a control. The rearrangement uses TRBV10-3 and TRBJ2-5; TRBD1 or TRBD2 may be the D gene (5 bases each). Sequences were obtained from sorted CD4+, CD8+, or CD8+CD57+ T cells (not recorded which) from PBMCs. The CDR3 protein is CAISESGTPQETQYF. The CDR3, as DNA: TGTGCCATCAGTGAGTCCGGGACCCCCCAAGAGACCCAGTACTTC.